This T cell receptor (beta chain) appears in the sequencing data of a study of CD8 T cells in Susac syndrome. Overall study findings and caveats: The relatively small number of individuals in the TCR sequencing and HLA analysis was acknowledged by the study.

Germline V gene lookup returns CDR1 MGHDK and CDR2 SYGVNS. Trimming shortened V by 8 bases and J by 0 bases, and 14 bases separated the two germline ends. The CDR3 extends over 15 amino acids. In the case of this clonotype: Its antigen is still unknown.

Negative magnetic isolation gave CD8+ and CD4+ cells; FACS enriched CD8+ TEMRA. Reverse transcription of roughly 0.5 to 1 ug RNA was carried out with random hexamers. TCRdb re-analysed the immunoSEQ multiplex PCR reads in MiXCR, keeping a single row per CDR3 protein. The data show about 150,000 distinct CDR3 sequences, with approximately 94% seen just once and 0.2% to 0.25% held by the top ten. Sequenced input: CD8+ T cells from PBMCs. The chain carries TRBV25-1 and TRBJ1-5, with D possibly matching TRBD1 (6 bases). The TCR sequence derives from a human donor with multiple sclerosis. CDR3 protein: CASSGTKNSNQPQHF. In DNA form, the CDR3 reads TGTGCCAGCTCAGGGACAAAAAATAGCAATCAGCCCCAGCATTTT.